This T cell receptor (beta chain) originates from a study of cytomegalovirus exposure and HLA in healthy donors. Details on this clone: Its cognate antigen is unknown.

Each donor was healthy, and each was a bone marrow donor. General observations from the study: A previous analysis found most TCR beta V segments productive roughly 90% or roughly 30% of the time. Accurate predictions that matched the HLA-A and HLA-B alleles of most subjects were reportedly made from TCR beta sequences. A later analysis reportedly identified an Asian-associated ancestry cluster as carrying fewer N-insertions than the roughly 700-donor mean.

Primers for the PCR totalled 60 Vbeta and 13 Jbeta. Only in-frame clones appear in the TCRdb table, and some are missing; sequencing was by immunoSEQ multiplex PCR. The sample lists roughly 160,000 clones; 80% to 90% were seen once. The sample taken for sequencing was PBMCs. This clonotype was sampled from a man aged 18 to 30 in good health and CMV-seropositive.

The DNA of the CDR3 is TGTGCCAGCAGCTTGAGCGGTTCGGCTGGGGAGACCCAGTACTTC. Its translation is CASSLSGSAGETQYF. The rearrangement uses TRBV5-4 and TRBJ2-5, with D possibly being TRBD2 (5 bases). CDR3 length equals 15 residues. Per germline, CDR1 SGHNT and CDR2 YYREEE (reference sequence). V gave up 1 base and J gave up 5 bases, with 15 bases separating them.